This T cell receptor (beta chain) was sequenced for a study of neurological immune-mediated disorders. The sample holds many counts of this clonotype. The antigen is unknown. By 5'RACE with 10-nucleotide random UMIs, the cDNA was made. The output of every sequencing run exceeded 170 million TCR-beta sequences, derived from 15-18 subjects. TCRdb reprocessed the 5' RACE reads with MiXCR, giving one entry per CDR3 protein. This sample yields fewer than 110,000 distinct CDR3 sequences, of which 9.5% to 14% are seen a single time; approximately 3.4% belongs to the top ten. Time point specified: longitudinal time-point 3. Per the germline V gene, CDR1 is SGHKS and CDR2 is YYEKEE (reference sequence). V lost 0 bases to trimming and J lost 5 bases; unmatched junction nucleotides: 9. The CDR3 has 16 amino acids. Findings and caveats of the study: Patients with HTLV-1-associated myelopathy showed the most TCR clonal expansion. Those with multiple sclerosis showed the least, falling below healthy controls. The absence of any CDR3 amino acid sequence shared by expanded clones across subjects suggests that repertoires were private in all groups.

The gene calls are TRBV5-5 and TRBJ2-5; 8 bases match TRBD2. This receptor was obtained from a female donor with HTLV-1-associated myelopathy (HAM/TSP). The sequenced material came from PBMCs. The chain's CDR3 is CASSLEGIAGSETQYF. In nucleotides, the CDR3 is TGTGCCAGCAGCTTGGAGGGAATAGCGGGGTCTGAGACCCAGTACTTC.